The 18 T cell receptor beta chains in this list originate from one sample, sequenced in a study of early T cells in non-severe SARS-CoV-2 infection. From the 5' RACE reads, TCRdb called clonotypes with MiXCR, one entry per CDR3 protein. In the table there are fewer than 55,000 distinct CDR3 sequences, about 9.1% of which are singletons. Material: whole blood. The receptors derive from an adult who was a healthcare worker with PCR-confirmed SARS-CoV-2 infection or an uninfected control (not recorded which).

In its sample, this clonotype was seen many times. This chain uses TRBV5-8 with TRBJ1-5, with unresolved D. Trimming took off 2 bases at V and 1 base at J, with 7 bases between the two ends. The CDR3 runs 14 residues. CDR1 and CDR2 from the germline V gene are SGHTS and YDEGEE. The chain's CDR3 is CASSFRGSNQPQHF. The CDR3 DNA sequence: TGTGCCAGCAGCTTTCGCGGGAGCAATCAGCCCCAGCATTTT. Full variable domain (rest looked up from reference TRBV5-8 and TRBJ1-5): EAGVTQSPTHLIKTRGQQATLRCSPISGHTSVYWYQQALGLGLQFLLWYDEGEERNRGNFPPRFSGRQFPNYSSELNVNALELEDSALYLCASSFRGSNQPQHFGDGTRLSIL.

The chain carries TRBV11-2 and TRBJ2-3, with 8 bases identical to TRBD1. Losses at the gene ends were 5 bases for V and 5 bases for J; bases not matched to a gene: 12. This CDR3 spans 16 amino acids. The germline gives CDR1 SGHAT, CDR2 FQNNGV. The CDR3 coding sequence is TGTGCCAGCAGCCCTCGGACAGGGCTTAGAGGAGATACGCAGTATTTT. Its protein product is CASSPRTGLRGDTQYF. Filled out from reference TRBV11-2 and TRBJ2-3, the complete variable domain reads EAGVAQSPRYKIIEKRQSVAFWCNPISGHATLYWYQQILGQGPKLLIQFQNNGVVDDSQLPKDRFSAERLKGVDSTLKIQPAKLEDSAVYLCASSPRTGLRGDTQYFGPGTRLTVL.

The chain links TRBV11-2 to TRBJ1-2; 8 nucleotides line up with TRBD1. The ends lost 5 bases at V and 4 bases at J; junction bases unmatched: 6. This CDR3 has 14 amino acids. CDR1 is SGHAT and CDR2 is FQNNGV in the germline V gene. CDR3 amino acids: CASSPDREIYGYTF. CDR3 coding DNA: TGTGCCAGCAGCCCGGACAGGGAGATCTATGGCTACACCTTC.

A word on this clonotype: This clone may be a read error of a much larger clone one base away. The chain recombines TRBV7-8 with TRBJ2-2, with TRBD2 matching over 9 bases. Germline CDR1 reads SGHVS; CDR2 reads FQNEAQ. The CDR3 runs 15 residues. The CDR3 sequence is CAGSKTSGITGELFF. The CDR3 nucleotides read TGTGCCGGCAGCAAGACTAGCGGAATCACCGGGGAGCTGTTTTTT.

This clonotype was picked up many times. V and J are TRBV25-1 and TRBJ2-3, with TRBD2 matching over 7 bases. CDR1 and CDR2 from the germline V gene are MGHDK and SYGVNS. V gave up 2 bases and J gave up 0 bases; unmatched junction bases: 8. This CDR3 spans 17 amino acids. The CDR3 spells CASSEPTGTTSTDTQYF. The CDR3 coding sequence is TGTGCCAGCAGTGAACCCACCGGGACTACTAGCACAGATACGCAGTATTTT.

This clonotype was recorded at least ten times. This chain uses TRBV7-2 with TRBJ2-5; the D is unclear. The CDR3 consists of 15 residues. Germline values: CDR1 SGHTA, CDR2 FQGNSA. V lost 2 bases and J 1 base, leaving 11 bases between the germline ends. This CDR3 is CASSLSYDFQETQYF. CDR3 nucleotides: TGTGCCAGCAGCTTATCCTACGATTTCCAAGAGACCCAGTACTTC. Drawing the rest from reference TRBV7-2 and TRBJ2-5, the complete variable domain is GAGVSQSPSNKVTEKGKDVELRCDPISGHTALYWYRQSLGQGLEFLIYFQGNSAPDKSGLPSDRFSAERTGGSVSTLTIQRTQQEDSAVYLCASSLSYDFQETQYFGPGTRLLVL.

The sample holds a few counts of this clonotype. The chain employs TRBV7-9 and TRBJ2-3; possibly TRBD1 for D (6 bases). The length of the CDR3 is 12 residues. Per germline, CDR1 SEHNR and CDR2 FQNEAQ (reference sequence). Between the trimmed V and J ends, which lost 1 base and 8 bases, there was a span of 7 bases. CDR3 sequence (DNA): TGTGCCAGCAGCTTAGACAGGGCTACGCAGTATTTT. Translated: CASSLDRATQYF. Variable domain in full (rest from reference TRBV7-9 and TRBJ2-3): DTGVSQNPRHKITKRGQNVTFRCDPISEHNRLYWYRQTLGQGPEFLTYFQNEAQLEKSRLLSDRFSAERPKGSFSTLEIQRTEQGDSAMYLCASSLDRATQYFGPGTRLTVL.

This clonotype was recorded many times. The CDR3 reads CASSPLAGGPRRYEQYF. As DNA, the CDR3 is TGTGCCAGCAGTCCACTAGCGGGAGGGCCACGAAGATACGAGCAGTACTTC. The rearrangement uses TRBV6-2 or TRBV6-3 and TRBJ2-7, with 13 bases matching TRBD2. J lost 4 bases, V lost 5 bases, and 11 bases had no gene match. Germline V gene data show CDR1 as MNHEY and CDR2 as SVGEGT. The CDR3 has 17 residues.

This clonotype was seen ten or more times. The chain is built from TRBV2 and TRBJ1-1; D gene ambiguous. The CDR3 totals 15 residues. V dropped 6 bases and J dropped 0 bases, with 14 bases sitting between them. Germline loops: CDR1 SNHLY, CDR2 FYNNEI. The CDR3 is CASRGAQSMNTEAFF. DNA of the CDR3: TGTGCCAGCAGGGGAGCACAGAGCATGAACACTGAAGCTTTCTTT.

This clonotype was observed many times. DNA for the CDR3: TGTGCCAGCAGTTTCGGCGGGAGCAAAGGGGAGACCCAGTACTTC. Protein product: CASSFGGSKGETQYF. The V gene is TRBV6-5, the J gene TRBJ2-5, with TRBD2 identical over 7 bases. The CDR3 is 15 amino acids. V trimming: 4 bases; J trimming: 5 bases; junction bases outside the gene matches: 10. The germline V gene has CDR1 MNHEY and CDR2 SVGAGI.

This clonotype was seen at least ten times. CDR3 sequence reads: CASSLRAITGELFF. The CDR3 DNA is TGTGCCAGCAGCTTAAGGGCTATCACCGGGGAGCTGTTTTTT. The rearrangement joins TRBV13 to TRBJ2-2; D call uncertain. Germline V CDR1 and CDR2: PRHDT, FYEKMQ (reference sequence). Trimming took off 2 bases at V and 4 bases at J, with 8 bases between the two ends. The CDR3 spans 14 residues. The full variable domain, with the rest looked up from reference TRBV13 and TRBJ2-2, is AAGVIQSPRHLIKEKRETATLKCYPIPRHDTVYWYQQGPGQDPQFLISFYEKMQSDKGSIPDRFSAQQFSDYHSELNMSSLELGDSALYFCASSLRAITGELFFGEGSRLTVL.

Comment on this clonotype: This may be a read error: a much more frequent sequence differs by one nucleotide. The rearrangement joins TRBV19 to TRBJ2-1; the D call may be TRBD1 or TRBD2 (7 bases each). Germline CDR1 LNHDA, CDR2 SQIVND (reference sequence). The CDR3 loop spans 14 amino acids. Here the CDR3 DNA reads TGTGCCAGTAGTTCCCGACAGGGACGGGGGGAGCAGTCCTTC. Amino acids: CASSSRQGRGEQSF.

The sample holds many counts of this clonotype. V is TRBV11-3 and J is TRBJ2-5, with D perhaps matching TRBD2 (5 bases). With 3 bases removed from V and 4 bases from J, the gap between germline ends came to 15 bases. The CDR3 loop spans 15 amino acids. The V gene's germline CDR1 is SGHNT and CDR2 YENEEA. CDR3 sequence (DNA): TGTGCCAGCAGCTTCTCCCGCCAAGAGGGAGAGACCCAGTACTTC. Its protein product is CASSFSRQEGETQYF. Supplemented by reference TRBV11-3 and TRBJ2-5, the full variable domain reads EAGVVQSPRYKIIEKKQPVAFWCNPISGHNTLYWYLQNLGQGPELLIRYENEEAVDDSQLPKDRFSAERLKGVDSTLKIQPAELGDSAVYLCASSFSRQEGETQYFGPGTRLLVL.

The table lists this clonotype with many counts. The chain uses TRBV5-1 and TRBJ2-3; 12 positions match TRBD1. Trimming removed 2 bases from V and 3 bases from J; junction bases left unmatched: 4. Germline CDR1 reads SGHRS; CDR2 reads YFSETQ. The CDR3 length is 16 residues. CDR3 nucleotides: TGCGCCAGCAGCTTCGGGACAGGGGGCGAGACAGATACGCAGTATTTT. The encoded protein is CASSFGTGGETDTQYF. Variable domain in full (rest from reference TRBV5-1 and TRBJ2-3): KAGVTQTPRYLIKTRGQQVTLSCSPISGHRSVSWYQQTPGQGLQFLFEYFSETQRNKGNFPGRFSGRQFSNSRSEMNVSTLELGDSALYLCASSFGTGGETDTQYFGPGTRLTVL.

This chain uses TRBV20-1 with TRBJ2-5; 8 bases are a match to TRBD1. The CDR3 consists of 14 residues. Trimming took 2 bases from V and 5 from J; bases not matched to a gene: 7. Looked up from germline, CDR1 is DFQATT and CDR2 is SNEGSKA (reference sequence). The DNA of the CDR3 is TGCAGTGCTAGACGGACAGGGTCCTGGGAGACCCAGTACTTC. Its translation is CSARRTGSWETQYF.

This clonotype was counted ten times or more. The chain carries TRBV10-2 and TRBJ2-7; 10 positions match TRBD2. V gave up 3 bases and J gave up 2 bases; unmatched junction bases: 1. The germline CDR1 and CDR2 sequences are WSHSY and SAAADI. The CDR3 is made up of 14 amino acids. CDR3 DNA: TGCGCCAGCAGTGACCTAGCGGGGGCCTACGAGCAGTACTTC. Encoded protein: CASSDLAGAYEQYF.

CDR3 protein: CASSLSSNEQFF. The CDR3 DNA follows: TGTGCCAGTAGTTTATCTAGCAATGAGCAGTTCTTC. The rearrangement links TRBV19 to TRBJ2-1; D uncertain. Per the germline V gene, CDR1 is LNHDA and CDR2 is SQIVND (reference sequence). This CDR3 region has 12 residues. V was shortened by 5 bases and J by 6 bases, with 8 bases between the two germline ends.

In its sample, this clonotype was seen a few times. The chain is built from TRBV2 and TRBJ1-2; 7 bases align to TRBD1. The germline V gene has CDR1 SNHLY and CDR2 FYNNEI. CDR3 length: 14 residues. The V and J ends lost 1 base and 4 bases, in that order; junction bases with no gene match: 3. DNA for the CDR3: TGTGCCAGCAGTGAAGTAGGGGGCCCCTATGGCTACACCTTC. As protein: CASSEVGGPYGYTF.